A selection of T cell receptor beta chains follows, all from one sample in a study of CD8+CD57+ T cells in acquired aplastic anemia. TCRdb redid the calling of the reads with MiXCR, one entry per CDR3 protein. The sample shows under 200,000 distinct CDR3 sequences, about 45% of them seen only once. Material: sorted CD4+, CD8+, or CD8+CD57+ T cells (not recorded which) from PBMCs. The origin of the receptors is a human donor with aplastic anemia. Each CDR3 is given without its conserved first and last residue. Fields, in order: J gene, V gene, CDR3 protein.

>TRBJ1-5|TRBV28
ASGQPQH
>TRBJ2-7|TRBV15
ATSRDTAGVIYEQY
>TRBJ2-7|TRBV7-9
ASSSPPRSYEQY
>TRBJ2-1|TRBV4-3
ASSQGPGPGGDEQF
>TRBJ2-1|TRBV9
ASTDRRGRNNEQF
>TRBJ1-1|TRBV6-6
ASSYSQGSTEAF
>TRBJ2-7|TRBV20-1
SALEAGTVYEQY
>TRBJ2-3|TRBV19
ASSIDGASTDTQY
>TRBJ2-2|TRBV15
ATSSASGGAVTGELF
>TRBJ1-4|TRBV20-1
SARPRTGESEKLF
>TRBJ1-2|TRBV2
ASFGTEHGYT
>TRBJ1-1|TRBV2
ASMMNTEAF
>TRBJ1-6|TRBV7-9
ASSQDRGLNSPLH
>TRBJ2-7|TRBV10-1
ASSDPGTSDEQY
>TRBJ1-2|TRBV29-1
SAGQGISYGYT
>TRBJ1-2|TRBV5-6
ASRPATGPGYGYT
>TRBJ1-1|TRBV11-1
ASSLVSPGHSNTEAF
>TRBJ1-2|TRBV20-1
SARPRAGHYGYT
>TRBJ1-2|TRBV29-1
SVQGGNYGYT
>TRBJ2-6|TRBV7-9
ASSLAGSYGANVLT
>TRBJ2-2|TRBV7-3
ASSLMDGLNTGELF
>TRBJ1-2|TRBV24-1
ATSVGDSYGYT
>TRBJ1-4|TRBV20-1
SARDAGTGDEKLF
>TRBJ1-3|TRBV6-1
ASSERTDSGNTIY
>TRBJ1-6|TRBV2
ASSGNRGLGSPLH
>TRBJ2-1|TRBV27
ASSLRAGSGNEQF
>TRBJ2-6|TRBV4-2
ASSQAASTGWDRGANVLT
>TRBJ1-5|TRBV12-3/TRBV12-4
ASSSRGQGPQPQH
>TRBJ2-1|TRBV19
ASSPGGGPYNEQF
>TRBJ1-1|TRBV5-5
ASSRDRGTEAF
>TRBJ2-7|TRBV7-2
ASSLAGTSGGGSSYEQY
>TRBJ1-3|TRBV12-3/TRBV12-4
ASSFGLSGNTIY
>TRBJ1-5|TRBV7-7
ASSLNREGLNQPQH
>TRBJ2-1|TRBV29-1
SPITAGGYEQF
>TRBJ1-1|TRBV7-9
ASSLASLNTEAF
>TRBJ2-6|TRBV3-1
ASSQVPNRAGANVLT
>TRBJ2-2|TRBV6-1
ALPSPGNTEELF
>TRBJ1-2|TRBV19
ASNLGVGVRDGYT
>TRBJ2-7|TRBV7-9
ASSTGGLAAYEQH
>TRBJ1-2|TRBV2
ASSDRDRTYGYT
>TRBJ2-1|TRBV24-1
ATAPLDEQF
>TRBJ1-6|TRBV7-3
ASSLTSGGSLH
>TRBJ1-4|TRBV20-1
SARPALEKLF
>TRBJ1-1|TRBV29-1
SVNDRRNTEAF
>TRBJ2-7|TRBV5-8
ASSLTASYEQY